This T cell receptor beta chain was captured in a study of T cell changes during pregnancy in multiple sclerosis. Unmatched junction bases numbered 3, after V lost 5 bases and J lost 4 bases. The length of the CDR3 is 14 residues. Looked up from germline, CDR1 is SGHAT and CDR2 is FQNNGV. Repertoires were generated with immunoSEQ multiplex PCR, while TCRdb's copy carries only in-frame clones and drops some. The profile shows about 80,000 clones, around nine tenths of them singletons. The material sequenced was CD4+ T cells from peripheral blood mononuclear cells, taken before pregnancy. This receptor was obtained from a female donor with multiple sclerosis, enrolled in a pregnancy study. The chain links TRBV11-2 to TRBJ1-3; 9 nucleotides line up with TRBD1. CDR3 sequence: CASSRDRVGNTIYF. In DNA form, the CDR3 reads TGTGCCAGCAGCAGGGACAGGGTAGGAAACACCATATATTTT. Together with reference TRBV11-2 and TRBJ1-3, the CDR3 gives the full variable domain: EAGVAQSPRYKIIEKRQSVAFWCNPISGHATLYWYQQILGQGPKLLIQFQNNGVVDDSQLPKDRFSAERLKGVDSTLKIQPAKLEDSAVYLCASSRDRVGNTIYFGEGSWLTVV.